This passage covers 2 T cell receptor beta chains from one sample sequenced in a study of molecular identifiers for immune sequencing clone quantification. TCRdb ran MiXCR on the PCR reads and lists one entry per CDR3 protein. The table includes approximately 590,000 distinct CDR3 sequences, about 25% detected once. Sequencing was carried out using naive CD8+ T cells from blood, with Jurkat cell RNA spiked in. The subset was: FACS-sorted CD8+CD4-CCR7+CD45RA+ naive T cells. The receptor set was obtained from a human donor in good health. Some libraries in this study had Jurkat cell RNA spiked in.

Details on this clonotype: A single base separates this from a much larger clone, so it may be a read error. The chain recombines TRBV27 with TRBJ1-4, with D maybe TRBD1 (6 bases). The CDR3 is 14 residues long. CDR1 is MNHEY and CDR2 is SMNVEV in the germline V gene (reference sequence). V dropped 3 bases and J dropped 8 bases, with 13 bases sitting between them. The DNA for the CDR3 is TGTGCCAGCAGTTTCAGGGGCTTCGGCGAAAAACTGTTTTTT. This translates into CASSFRGFGEKLFF.

The chain couples TRBV5-6 to TRBJ2-7; unclear D gene. Germline V gene sequence: CDR1 SGHDT, CDR2 YYEEEE. The CDR3 covers 15 residues. Trimming cost V 4 bases and J 2 bases, with 16 bases left between them. The CDR3 protein is CASSPWTDDPYEQYF. In DNA form, the CDR3 reads TGTGCCAGCAGCCCCTGGACGGATGACCCCTACGAGCAGTACTTC. The variable domain in full, completed from reference TRBV5-6 and TRBJ2-7, reads DAGVTQSPTHLIKTRGQQVTLRCSPKSGHDTVSWYQQALGQGPQFIFQYYEEEERQRGNFPDRFSGHQFPNYSSELNVNALLLGDSALYLCASSPWTDDPYEQYFGPGTRLTVT.